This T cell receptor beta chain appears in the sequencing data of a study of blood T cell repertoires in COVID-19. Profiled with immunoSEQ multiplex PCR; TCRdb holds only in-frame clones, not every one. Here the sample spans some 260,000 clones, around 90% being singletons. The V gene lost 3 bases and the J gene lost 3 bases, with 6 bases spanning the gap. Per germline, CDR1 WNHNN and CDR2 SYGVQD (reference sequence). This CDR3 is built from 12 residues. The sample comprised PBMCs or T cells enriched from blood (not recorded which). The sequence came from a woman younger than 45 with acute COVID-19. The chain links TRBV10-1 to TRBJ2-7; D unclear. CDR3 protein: CASSDGFYEQYF. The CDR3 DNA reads TGCGCCAGCAGTGACGGGTTCTACGAGCAGTACTTC.